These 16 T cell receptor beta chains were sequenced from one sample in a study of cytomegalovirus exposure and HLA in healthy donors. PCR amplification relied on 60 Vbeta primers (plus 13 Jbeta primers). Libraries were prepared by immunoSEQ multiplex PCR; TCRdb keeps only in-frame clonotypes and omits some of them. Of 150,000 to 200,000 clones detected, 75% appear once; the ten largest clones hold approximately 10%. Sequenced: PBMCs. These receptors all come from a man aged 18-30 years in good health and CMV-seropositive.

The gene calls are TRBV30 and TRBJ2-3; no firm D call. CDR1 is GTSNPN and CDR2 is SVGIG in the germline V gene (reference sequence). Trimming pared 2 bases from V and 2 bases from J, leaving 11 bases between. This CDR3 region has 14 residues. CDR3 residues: CAWSIGGLTDTQYF. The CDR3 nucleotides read TGTGCCTGGAGTATCGGCGGCCTCACAGATACGCAGTATTTT. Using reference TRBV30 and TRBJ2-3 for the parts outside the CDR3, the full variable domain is SQTIHQWPATLVQPVGSPLSLECTVEGTSNPNLYWYRQAAGRGLQLLFYSVGIGQISSEVPQNLSASRPQDRQFILSSKKLLLSDSGFYLCAWSIGGLTDTQYFGPGTRLTVL.

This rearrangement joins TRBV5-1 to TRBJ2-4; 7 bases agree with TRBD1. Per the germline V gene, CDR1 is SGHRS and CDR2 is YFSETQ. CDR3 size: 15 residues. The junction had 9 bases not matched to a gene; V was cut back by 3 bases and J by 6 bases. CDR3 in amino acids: CASSSGQDSRNIQYF. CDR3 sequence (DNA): TGCGCCAGCAGCTCCGGACAGGATTCTAGAAACATTCAGTACTTC.

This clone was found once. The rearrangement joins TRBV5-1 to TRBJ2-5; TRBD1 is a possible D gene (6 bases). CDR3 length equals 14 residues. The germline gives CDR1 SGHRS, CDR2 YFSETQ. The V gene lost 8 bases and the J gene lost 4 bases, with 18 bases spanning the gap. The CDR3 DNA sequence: TGCGCCAGTATGCTAGGGACACCCGGAGAGACCCAGTACTTC. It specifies CASMLGTPGETQYF. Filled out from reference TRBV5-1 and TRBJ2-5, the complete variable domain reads KAGVTQTPRYLIKTRGQQVTLSCSPISGHRSVSWYQQTPGQGLQFLFEYFSETQRNKGNFPGRFSGRQFSNSRSEMNVSTLELGDSALYLCASMLGTPGETQYFGPGTRLLVL.

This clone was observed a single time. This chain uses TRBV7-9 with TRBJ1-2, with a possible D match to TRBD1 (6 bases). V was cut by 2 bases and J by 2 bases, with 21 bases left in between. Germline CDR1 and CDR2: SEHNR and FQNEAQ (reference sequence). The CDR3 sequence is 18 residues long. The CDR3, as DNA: TGTGCCAGCAGCTTATCAGTAGTGCAGGGGTCAACCAACTATGGCTACACCTTC. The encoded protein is CASSLSVVQGSTNYGYTF.

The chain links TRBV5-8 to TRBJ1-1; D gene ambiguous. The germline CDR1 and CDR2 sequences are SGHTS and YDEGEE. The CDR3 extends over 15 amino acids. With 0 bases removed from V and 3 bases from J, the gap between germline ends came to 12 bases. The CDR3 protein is CASSLGWVEHTEAFF. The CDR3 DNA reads TGTGCCAGCAGCTTGGGATGGGTGGAGCACACTGAAGCTTTCTTT.

CDR3 residues: CASSVAWGSYGYTF. The DNA for the CDR3 is TGTGCCAGCAGCGTAGCGTGGGGCAGCTATGGCTACACCTTC. This chain joins TRBV9 and TRBJ1-2, with a possible D match to TRBD1 (5 bases). The germline V and J ends were trimmed by 0 bases and 4 bases, with 10 bases remaining between them. The germline CDR1 and CDR2 sequences are SGDLS and YYNGEE. The CDR3 runs 14 residues.

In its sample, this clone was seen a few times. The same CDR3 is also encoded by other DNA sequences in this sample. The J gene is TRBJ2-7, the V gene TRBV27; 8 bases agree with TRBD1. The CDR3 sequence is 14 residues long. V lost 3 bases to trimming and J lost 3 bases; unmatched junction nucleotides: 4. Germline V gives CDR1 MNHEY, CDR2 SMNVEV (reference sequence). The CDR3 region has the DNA TGTGCCAGCAGTTTCCGGACAGGGCTCTACGAGCAGTACTTC. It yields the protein CASSFRTGLYEQYF.

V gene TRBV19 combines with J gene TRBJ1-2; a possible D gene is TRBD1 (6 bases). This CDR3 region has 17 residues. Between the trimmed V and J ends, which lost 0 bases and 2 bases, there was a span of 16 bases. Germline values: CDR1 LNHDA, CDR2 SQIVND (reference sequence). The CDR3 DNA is TGTGCCAGTAGTATAGATGGGGGCAGATTTCAGAACTATGGCTACACCTTC. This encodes CASSIDGGRFQNYGYTF.

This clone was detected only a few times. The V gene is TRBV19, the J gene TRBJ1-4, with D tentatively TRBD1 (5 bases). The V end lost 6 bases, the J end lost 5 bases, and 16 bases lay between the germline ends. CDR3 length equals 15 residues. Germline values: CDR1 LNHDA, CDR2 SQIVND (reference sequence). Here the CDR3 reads CASSQSDSSNEKLFF. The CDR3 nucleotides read TGTGCCAGTAGCCAAAGTGACAGTTCCAATGAAAAACTGTTTTTT.

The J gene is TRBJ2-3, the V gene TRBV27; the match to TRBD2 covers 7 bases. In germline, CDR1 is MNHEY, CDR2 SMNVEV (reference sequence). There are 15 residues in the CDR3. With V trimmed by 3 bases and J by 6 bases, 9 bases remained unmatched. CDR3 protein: CASSFPDTRGDTQYF. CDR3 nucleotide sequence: TGTGCCAGCAGTTTCCCCGACACGCGGGGGGATACGCAGTATTTT.

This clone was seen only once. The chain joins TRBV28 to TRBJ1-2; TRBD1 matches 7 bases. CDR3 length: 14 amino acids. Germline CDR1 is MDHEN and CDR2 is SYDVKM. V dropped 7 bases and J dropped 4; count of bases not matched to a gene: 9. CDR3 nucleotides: TGTGCCAGCATCACTCACAGGGGCGGCTATGGCTACACCTTC. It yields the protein CASITHRGGYGYTF.

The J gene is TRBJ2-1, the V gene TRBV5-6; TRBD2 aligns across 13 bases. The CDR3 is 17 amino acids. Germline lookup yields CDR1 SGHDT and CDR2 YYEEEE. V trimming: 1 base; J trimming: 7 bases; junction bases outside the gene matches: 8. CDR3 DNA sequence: TGTGCCAGCAGCTTGTATATAGGACTAGCGGGGGTTAATGAGCAGTTCTTC. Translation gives CASSLYIGLAGVNEQFF.

CDR3 protein: CARSAEAFF. Here the CDR3 DNA reads TGTGCCAGGAGCGCTGAAGCTTTCTTT. The chain carries TRBV6-1 and TRBJ1-1; the D is unclear. Between the trimmed V and J ends, which lost 9 bases and 6 bases, there was a span of 5 bases. CDR3 length: 9 amino acids. Germline V CDR1 and CDR2: MNHNS, SASEGT.

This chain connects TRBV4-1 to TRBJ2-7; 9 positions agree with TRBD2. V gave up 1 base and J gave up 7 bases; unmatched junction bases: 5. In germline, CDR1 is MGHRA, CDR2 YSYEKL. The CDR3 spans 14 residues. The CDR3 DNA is TGCGCCAGCAGCCAAGGGTGGCGGGAGGGTGAGCAGTACTTC. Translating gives CASSQGWREGEQYF.

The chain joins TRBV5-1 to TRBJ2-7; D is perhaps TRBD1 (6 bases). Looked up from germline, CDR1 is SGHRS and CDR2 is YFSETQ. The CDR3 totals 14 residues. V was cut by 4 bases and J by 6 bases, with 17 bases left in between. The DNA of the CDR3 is TGCGCCAGCAGCATACGCGGACAGTCTAGCGAGCAGTACTTC. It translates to CASSIRGQSSEQYF.

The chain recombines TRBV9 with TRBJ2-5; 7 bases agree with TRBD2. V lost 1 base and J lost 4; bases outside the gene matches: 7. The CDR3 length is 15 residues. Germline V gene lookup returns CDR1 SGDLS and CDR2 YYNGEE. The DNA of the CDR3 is TGTGCCAGCAGCGTACGGCGGGAGCCCGGAGAGACCCAGTACTTC. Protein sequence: CASSVRREPGETQYF.